This T cell receptor (beta chain) was obtained from a study of PD-1 blockade in mismatch repair-deficient tumors. Per the germline V gene, CDR1 is SGHVS and CDR2 is FQNEAQ. The CDR3 is 16 amino acids. V gave up 5 bases and J gave up 2 bases; unmatched junction bases: 7. The repertoire was sequenced with immunoSEQ multiplex PCR; TCRdb's copy has only in-frame clones and lacks some. The sample yields 77,000 or so clones, around 80% seen once. This chain joins TRBV7-8 and TRBJ2-3; 10 nucleotides agree with TRBD2. This TCR came from an adult with mismatch repair-deficient cancer. The sequenced sample was peripheral blood, obtained 44 weeks after starting pembrolizumab. The CDR3 coding sequence is TGTGCCAGCAGCCCGCAAGCGGGAGGGCCCACAGATACGCAGTATTTT. Amino acid sequence: CASSPQAGGPTDTQYF.